A selection of T cell receptor beta chains follows, all from one sample in a study of identical twins. One entry per CDR3 protein, called by TCRdb with MiXCR from the 5' RACE reads. Counted here are about 520,000 distinct CDR3 sequences, 20% to 25% occurring once; the ten biggest clones make up 0.8% to 1%. The data also belong to a second study, concerning T cells expressing NK-cell markers.

The sequenced material came from CD4+ T cells sorted from blood. These receptors all come from a woman between 18 and 29 years old in good health. CDR3s include the opening cysteine and the closing phenylalanine or tryptophan. D genes are given only for firm matches. Size is stated for part of the rows, as once, few or many counts, or as a class when the clone is expanded.

d_call	v_call	cdr3_length	clone_size	j_call	cdr3_nt	cdr3_aa
-	TRBV5-1	13	few	TRBJ2-7	TGCGCCAGCAGCTTGTGGCAGGGGCACGAGCAGTACTTC	CASSLWQGHEQYF
-	TRBV6-1	14	few	TRBJ2-3	TGTGCCAGCAGACCCCGTGTCGGCACAGATACGCAGTATTTT	CASRPRVGTDTQYF
-	TRBV20-1	16	few	TRBJ2-1	TGCAGTGCCCACACTTCAATATCCAGCTCCTACAATGAGCAGTTCTTC	CSAHTSISSSYNEQFF
-	TRBV4-2	16	few	TRBJ2-6	TGTGCCAGCAGCCAAGATCCGAACTCTGGGGCCAACGTCCTGACTTTC	CASSQDPNSGANVLTF
-	TRBV6-1	13	few	TRBJ2-7	TGTGCCAGCAGCCGACGACTTCGGGGGGAGCAGTACTTC	CASSRRLRGEQYF
-	TRBV2	16	few	TRBJ2-7	TGTGCCAGCAGTGTAAGGGGAACGGAGTACTCCTACGAGCAGTACTTC	CASSVRGTEYSYEQYF
-	TRBV20-1	13	few	TRBJ2-2	TGCAGTGCCCGCACGAAATGGGGCGGGGAGCTGTTTTTT	CSARTKWGGELFF
-	TRBV3-1	16	once	TRBJ2-3	TGTGCCAGCAGCCAAGAGTTCGGACTCGGGGCAGATACGCAGTATTTT	CASSQEFGLGADTQYF
-	TRBV12-3/TRBV12-4	14	-	TRBJ2-3	TGTGCCAGCACCCTCGGACTGACCACAGATACGCAGTATTTT	CASTLGLTTDTQYF
-	TRBV5-1	14	-	TRBJ2-3	TGCGCCAGCTTTAGCGGACCGAGCACAGATACGCAGTATTTT	CASFSGPSTDTQYF
TRBD1	TRBV4-1	14	few	TRBJ1-2	TGCGCCAGCAGCCCCAGGGGGCTAGTTGGTGGCTACACCTTC	CASSPRGLVGGYTF
-	TRBV20-1	13	few	TRBJ2-3	TGCAGTGCTAGAGAATGGACTCCAGATACGCAGTATTTT	CSAREWTPDTQYF
TRBD2	TRBV20-1	17	-	TRBJ2-6	TGCAGTGCTAGCCCAGCGGGGGACGGCTCTGGGGCCAACGTCCTGACTTTC	CSASPAGDGSGANVLTF
TRBD1	TRBV7-2	13	few	TRBJ1-5	TGTGCCAGCGGGGACAGGGGCGGTCAGCCCCAGCATTTT	CASGDRGGQPQHF
TRBD1	TRBV4-3	14	-	TRBJ1-1	TGCGCCAGCAGCGGCCGAGGGGGCCCCCTGAGGGCTTTCTTT	CASSGRGGPLRAFF
TRBD2	TRBV7-2	15	-	TRBJ2-7	TGTGCCAGCAGCTTAGCAGCTAGCGGGCACTACGAGCAGTACTTC	CASSLAASGHYEQYF
-	TRBV3-1	15	many	TRBJ1-6	TGTGCCAGCAGCCAAGTGAAGGGGTATAATTCACCCCTCCACTTT	CASSQVKGYNSPLHF